Given below is one T cell receptor (beta chain) in context. No cognate antigen has been identified for it. No base quality values were provided; no much bigger clone lies one nucleotide off. Unmatched junction bases come to 10, with V trimmed by 3 bases and J by 2 bases. The germline V gene supplies CDR1 MDHEN and CDR2 SYDVKM. The CDR3 numbers 17 residues from cysteine through phenylalanine. The sequence is cut down to CDR3 DNA, 51 bases in frame from base 1. This specimen belongs to a study of PD-1 and CTLA-4 blockade in melanoma (dated by TCRdb to about 2021). In the study overall: The study compared how PD-1 blockade and CTLA-4 blockade affected the melanoma-reactive CD8 T cell response in patients with melanoma.

Library prep was done by the immunoSEQ multiplex PCR assay. The immuneACCESS repertoire file appears here via TCRdb, limited to in-frame rearrangements. These files lack a portion of the clones; in checked studies, under half of the deficit traces to unresolved V genes, and the cause of the others is not known. The sample contains 20,000 to 25,000 clones, about 91% of them found a single time. Around 7.6% of the sample belongs to the ten largest clones. The sequencing used CD8+ T cells from peripheral blood, collected before anti-PD-1 treatment. Rearrangement joined TRBV28 to TRBJ2-3; 8 bases in the middle match TRBD1. This TCR came from a human donor with melanoma. The CDR3 corresponds to CASSFGGSGGATDTQYF. The base sequence is TGTGCCAGCAGTTTCGGAGGGTCAGGGGGCGCCACAGATACGCAGTATTTT.